This T cell receptor (beta chain) is drawn from a study of human T cells and chemical hapten exposure. Overall study: Sensitization involved placing 2% DPC onto a 2 cm by 2 cm region of upper inner arm skin.

Indicated time point: pre-sensitization, week 0. Treatment defined: therapeutic diphenylcyclopropenone sensitization with weekly scalp DPC. Donation of samples came from alopecia patients who were 18 to 70 years old and suitable for DPC. Study results and limitations: With regard to DPC sensitization, TCRs above 1 in 1000 frequency did not change. Expanded TCRs were compared with controls, and the expanded TCRs formed significantly more large CDR3 similarity clusters.

Regarding this clonotype: Its antigen is still unknown.

TCRdb itself ran the RACE reads through MiXCR, one entry per CDR3 protein. The table has nearly 110,000 distinct CDR3 sequences, approximately 12% seen once. Germline lookup yields CDR1 MNHGY and CDR2 SVAAGI. The trim removed 0 bases at V and 1 base at J, leaving 8 bases unmatched. The CDR3 has 18 amino acids. Specimen: whole blood, collected in connection with sensitization to the hapten diphenylcyclopropenone (DPC). V usage is TRBV6-9 and J usage is TRBJ2-2; 7 bases fit TRBD1. The receptor's source is a woman aged 45-59 years with alopecia areata. Some clones in this sample may be carry-over from other donors' samples. The CDR3: CASSYSNPGTENTGELFF. The DNA for the CDR3 is TGTGCCAGCAGTTATTCGAATCCCGGGACAGAGAACACCGGGGAGCTGTTTTTT.